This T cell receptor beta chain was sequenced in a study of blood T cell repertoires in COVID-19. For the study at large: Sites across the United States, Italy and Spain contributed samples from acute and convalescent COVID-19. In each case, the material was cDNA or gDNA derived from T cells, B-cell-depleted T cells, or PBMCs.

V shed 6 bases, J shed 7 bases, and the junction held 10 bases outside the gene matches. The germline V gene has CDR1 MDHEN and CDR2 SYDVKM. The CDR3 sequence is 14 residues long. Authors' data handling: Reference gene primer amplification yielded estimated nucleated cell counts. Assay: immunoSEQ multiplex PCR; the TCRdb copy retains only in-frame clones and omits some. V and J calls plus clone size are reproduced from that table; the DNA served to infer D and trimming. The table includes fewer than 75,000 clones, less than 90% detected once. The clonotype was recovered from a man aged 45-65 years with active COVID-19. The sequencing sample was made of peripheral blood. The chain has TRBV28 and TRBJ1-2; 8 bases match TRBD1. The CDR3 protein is CASSPGQGVSGYTF. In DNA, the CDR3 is TGTGCCAGCAGCCCCGGACAGGGTGTGAGTGGCTACACCTTC.